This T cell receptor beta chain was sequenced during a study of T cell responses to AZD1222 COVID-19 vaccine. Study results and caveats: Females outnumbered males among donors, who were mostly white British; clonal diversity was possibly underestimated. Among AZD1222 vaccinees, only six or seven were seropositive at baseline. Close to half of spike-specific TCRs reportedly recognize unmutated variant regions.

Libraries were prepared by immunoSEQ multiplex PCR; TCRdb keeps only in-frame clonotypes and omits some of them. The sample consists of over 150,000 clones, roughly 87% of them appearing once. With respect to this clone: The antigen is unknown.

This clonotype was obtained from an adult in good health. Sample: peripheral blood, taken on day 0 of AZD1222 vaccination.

CDR3 region: CASSRLAGVHEQYF. CDR3 coding DNA: TGTGCCAGCAGTAGGCTAGCGGGAGTACACGAGCAGTACTTC. The chain is built from TRBV11-2 and TRBJ2-7, with 10 positions matching TRBD2. This CDR3 contains 14 residues. Germline V gene data show CDR1 as SGHAT and CDR2 as FQNNGV. V lost 6 bases, J lost 5 bases, and 7 bases stayed unmatched.